The entry that follows covers one T cell receptor beta chain sequence. A 5'RACE template switching approach incorporating UMIs was used to make TCR beta cDNA. One entry per CDR3 protein, without DNA, is what TCRdb gives after re-calling the 5' RACE reads. The sample has hundreds of thousands of distinct CDR3 sequences. The CDR3 has 12 amino acids. Germline CDR1 and CDR2: SQVTM and ANQGSEA. The data belong to a study of T cells expressing NK-cell markers. Study summary: Sorted CD3+CD56+NKG2C+, CD3+CD56+NKG2C- and CD3+CD56-NKG2C+ T cells supplied TCR beta repertoires.

The specimen was blood T cells: a sorted CD56 or NKG2C T cell subset, CD4+ or CD8+ T cells, or bulk PBMC T cells (not recorded which). This clonotype originated in a woman aged 18 to 69 in good health. The chain has TRBV29-1 and TRBJ2-4; TCRdb calls TRBD2, which cannot be checked without DNA. The CDR3 loop reads CSVRTSTDIQYF.